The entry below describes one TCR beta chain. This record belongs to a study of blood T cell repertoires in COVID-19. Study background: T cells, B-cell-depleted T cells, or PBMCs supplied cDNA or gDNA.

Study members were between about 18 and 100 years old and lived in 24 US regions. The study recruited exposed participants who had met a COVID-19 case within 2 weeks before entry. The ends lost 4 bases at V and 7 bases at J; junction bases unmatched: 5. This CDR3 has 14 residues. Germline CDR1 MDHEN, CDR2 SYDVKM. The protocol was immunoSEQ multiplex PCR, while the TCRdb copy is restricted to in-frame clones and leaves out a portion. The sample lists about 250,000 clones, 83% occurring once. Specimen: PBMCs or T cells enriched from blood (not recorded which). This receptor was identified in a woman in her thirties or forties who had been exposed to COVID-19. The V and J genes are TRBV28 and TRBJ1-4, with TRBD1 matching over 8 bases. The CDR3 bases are TGTGCCAGCAGTTCCCCCAGGGGGCGTGAAAAACTGTTTTTT. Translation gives CASSSPRGREKLFF.